Listed here are 10 T cell receptor beta chains from one sample, sequenced in a study of shared clonotypes between healthy human individuals. Using immunoSEQ multiplex PCR, the repertoire was profiled, and TCRdb retains in-frame clones only, with some absent. The sample yields about 1.4 million clones, more than 95% seen once. Sequences were obtained from naive CD4+ T cells sorted from blood. The sample's subset: CD45RA+ positively selected. The receptors originated from a man younger than 45 in good health.

This chain joins TRBV19 and TRBJ2-7, with D perhaps TRBD2 (6 bases). The length of the CDR3 is 13 residues. V was trimmed by 5 bases and J by 5 bases, leaving 13 bases between them. Germline V gives CDR1 LNHDA, CDR2 SQIVND (reference sequence). The CDR3 DNA reads as TGTGCCAGTAGTCCCCCGGGCGGGAACGAGCAGTACTTC. It encodes CASSPPGGNEQYF.

V usage is TRBV2 and J usage is TRBJ2-7; D not resolved. Germline V CDR1 and CDR2: SNHLY, FYNNEI. The CDR3 spans 11 residues. V was pared by 7 bases and J by 0 bases, with 4 bases between. The CDR3 reads CASMGSYEQYF. The DNA for the CDR3 is TGTGCCAGCATGGGCTCCTACGAGCAGTACTTC.

The chain carries TRBV27 and TRBJ2-1; TRBD1 might be the D (6 bases). The CDR3 sequence is 15 residues long. Trimming stripped 5 bases from V and 4 bases from J, with 15 bases between. Germline V CDR1 and CDR2: MNHEY, SMNVEV (reference sequence). The CDR3 DNA sequence: TGTGCCAGCAGTCCCGACAGGCAGGAATACAATGAGCAGTTCTTC. This sequence encodes CASSPDRQEYNEQFF.

The chain recombines TRBV9 with TRBJ2-7; D is possibly TRBD2 (5 bases). Trimming stripped 0 bases from V and 6 bases from J, with 10 bases between. The CDR3 loop spans 13 amino acids. Germline CDR1 reads SGDLS; CDR2 reads YYNGEE. DNA of the CDR3: TGTGCCAGCAGCGTAGAACTAGGCAGCGAGCAGTACTTC. Amino acid sequence: CASSVELGSEQYF.

This sequence joins TRBV28 and TRBJ2-7; D call uncertain. Germline CDR1 and CDR2: MDHEN and SYDVKM. This CDR3 has 15 amino acids. V shed 7 bases and J shed 0 bases, with 16 bases lying between them. The CDR3 DNA reads as TGTGCCAGCACCTATTTAGGCAGAAGCTCCTACGAGCAGTACTTC. This codes for CASTYLGRSSYEQYF.

The V call is TRBV19, the J call TRBJ2-1; weak D call: TRBD2 (6 bases). V lost 5 bases to trimming and J lost 4 bases, with 12 bases between them. Germline CDR1 and CDR2: LNHDA and SQIVND (reference sequence). This CDR3 is built from 14 residues. In DNA, the CDR3 is TGTGCCAGTAGTGAGCGGGCGGGTTACAATGAGCAGTTCTTC. It encodes CASSERAGYNEQFF.

In its sample, this clone was seen a few times. This chain connects TRBV6-6 to TRBJ1-5, with a tentative D call TRBD1 (6 bases). Deletions cut 1 base from V and 2 bases from J, with 6 bases between. The CDR3 loop spans 14 amino acids. Germline lookup yields CDR1 MNHNY and CDR2 SVGAGI (reference sequence). The CDR3 spells CASSYYRGNQPQHF. The CDR3, as DNA: TGTGCCAGCAGTTACTACAGGGGCAATCAGCCCCAGCATTTT.

A single count supports this clone. This sequence joins TRBV19 and TRBJ2-1; 7 positions agree with TRBD1. The J segment lost 1 base and the V segment lost 0 bases, leaving 6 bases of the junction unmatched. This CDR3 spans 17 amino acids. The germline CDR1 and CDR2 sequences are LNHDA and SQIVND (reference sequence). The CDR3 DNA is TGTGCCAGTAGTATAGACAGCCCGGGACAGTCCTACAATGAGCAGTTCTTC. Its protein product is CASSIDSPGQSYNEQFF.

This chain's CDR3 is CASSLVALAGGSTGELFF. CDR3 coding DNA: TGCGCCAGCAGCTTGGTAGCCCTAGCGGGAGGTAGCACCGGGGAGCTGTTTTTT. The chain joins TRBV5-1 to TRBJ2-2, with TRBD2 matching 11 bases. The CDR3 sequence is 18 residues long. CDR1 SGHRS and CDR2 YFSETQ come from the germline V gene. V was clipped by 0 bases and J by 4 bases; unmatched bases: 8.

The rearrangement joins TRBV6-1 to TRBJ2-1; TRBD1 might be the D (5 bases). The CDR3 extends over 15 amino acids. With 7 bases removed from V and 1 base from J, the gap between germline ends came to 14 bases. Germline lookup yields CDR1 MNHNS and CDR2 SASEGT. Here the CDR3 DNA reads TGTGCCAGCACAGGTGTACCAGGGTCCTACAATGAGCAGTTCTTC. It specifies CASTGVPGSYNEQFF.